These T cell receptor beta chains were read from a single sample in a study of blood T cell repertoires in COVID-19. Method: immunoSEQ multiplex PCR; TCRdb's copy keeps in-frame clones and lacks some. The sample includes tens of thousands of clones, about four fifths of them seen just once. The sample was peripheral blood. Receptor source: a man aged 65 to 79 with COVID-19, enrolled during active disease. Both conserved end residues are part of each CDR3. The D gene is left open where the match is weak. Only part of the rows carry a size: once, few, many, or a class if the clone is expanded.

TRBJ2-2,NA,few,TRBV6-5,CASSRLREATGELFF,TGTGCCAGCAGTCGACTCCGGGAAGCCACCGGGGAGCTGTTTTTT
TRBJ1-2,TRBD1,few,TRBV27,CASSFYRGSLYNYGYTF,TGTGCCAGCAGTTTTTACAGGGGAAGTTTATATAACTATGGCTACACCTTC
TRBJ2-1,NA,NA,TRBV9,CASSVGVETGTYNEQFF,TGTGCCAGCAGCGTTGGTGTTGAGACAGGGACTTACAATGAGCAGTTCTTC
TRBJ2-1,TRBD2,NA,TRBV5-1,CASTWTSGTVNEQFF,TGCGCCAGCACGTGGACTAGCGGGACCGTCAATGAGCAGTTCTTC
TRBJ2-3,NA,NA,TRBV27,CASSLARNTDTQYF,TGTGCCAGCAGTTTAGCTAGGAACACAGATACGCAGTATTTT
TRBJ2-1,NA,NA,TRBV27,CASSSRVGSSYNEQFF,TGTGCCAGCAGTTCCCGGGTAGGGAGCTCCTACAATGAGCAGTTCTTC
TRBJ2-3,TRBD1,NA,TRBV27,CASSKKVRGQTNTDTQYF,TGTGCCAGCAGCAAAAAAGTCCGGGGACAGACAAACACAGATACGCAGTATTTT
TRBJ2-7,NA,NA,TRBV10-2,CASSVGAYNEQYF,TGCGCCAGCAGTGTGGGAGCTTATAACGAGCAGTACTTC
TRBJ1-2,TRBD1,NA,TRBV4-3,CASSQESRGRHGYTF,TGCGCCAGCAGCCAAGAAAGCAGGGGGCGTCACGGCTACACCTTC
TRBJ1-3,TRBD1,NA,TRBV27,CASSLGGTGGNTIYF,TGTGCCAGCAGTTTAGGGGGGACAGGAGGAAACACCATATATTTT
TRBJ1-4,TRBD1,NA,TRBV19,CASSIAQGDPNEKLFF,TGTGCCAGTAGTATAGCACAGGGGGATCCTAATGAAAAACTGTTTTTT
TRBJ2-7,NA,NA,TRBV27,CASSPSVPYEQYF,TGTGCCAGCAGCCCCTCAGTCCCCTACGAGCAGTACTTC
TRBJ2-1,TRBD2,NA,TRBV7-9,CASSRLAGKNEQFF,TGTGCCAGCAGCAGACTAGCGGGAAAAAATGAGCAGTTCTTC
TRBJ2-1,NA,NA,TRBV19,CASSKGEQEQFF,TGTGCCAGTAGTAAGGGGGAACAGGAGCAGTTCTTC
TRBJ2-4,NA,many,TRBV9,CASSVDGGPSPHGAKNIQYF,TGTGCCAGCAGCGTAGACGGGGGTCCGTCGCCCCACGGAGCCAAAAACATTCAGTACTTC
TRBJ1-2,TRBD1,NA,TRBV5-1,CASSSGTGAEGHGYTF,TGCGCCAGCAGCTCAGGGACAGGGGCGGAGGGGCATGGCTACACCTTC
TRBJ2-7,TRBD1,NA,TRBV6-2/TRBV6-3,CASSGDRGKPYEQYF,TGTGCCAGCAGTGGGGACAGGGGGAAACCCTACGAGCAGTACTTC
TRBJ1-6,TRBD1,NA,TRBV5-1,CASSTRQGKDSPLHF,TGCGCCAGCAGCACAAGACAGGGAAAGGATTCACCCCTCCACTTT
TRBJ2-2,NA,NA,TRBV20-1,CSASYSHTGELFF,TGCAGTGCTAGTTATAGTCACACCGGGGAGCTGTTTTTT
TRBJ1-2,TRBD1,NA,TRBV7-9,CASSLEGRGPGYTF,TGTGCCAGCAGCTTAGAGGGCAGGGGGCCTGGCTACACCTTC
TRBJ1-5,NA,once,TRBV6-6,CASSYSTGLAQPQHF,TGTGCCAGCAGTTACTCGACTGGGTTGGCTCAGCCCCAGCATTTT
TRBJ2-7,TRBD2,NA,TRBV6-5,CASNRGSGGSYEQYF,TGTGCCAGTAATCGGGGTAGCGGGGGGTCGTACGAGCAGTACTTC
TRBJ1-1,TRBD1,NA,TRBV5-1,CASSLTGATNTEAFF,TGCGCCAGCAGCTTGACAGGGGCGACGAACACTGAAGCTTTCTTT
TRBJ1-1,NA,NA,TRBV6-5,CASSPGWTEAFF,TGTGCCAGCAGCCCAGGGTGGACTGAAGCTTTCTTT
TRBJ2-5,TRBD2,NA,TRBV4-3,CASSQDLVAGGNQYF,TGCGCCAGCAGCCAAGATCTCGTAGCGGGGGGAAACCAGTACTTC
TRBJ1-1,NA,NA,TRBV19,CASSSGRGTEAFF,TGTGCCAGTAGTAGTGGAAGGGGCACTGAAGCTTTCTTT
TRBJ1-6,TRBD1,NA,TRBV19,CASSPWTGGNSPLHF,TGTGCCAGTAGTCCCTGGACAGGTGGGAATTCACCCCTCCACTTT
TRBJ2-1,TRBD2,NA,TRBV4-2,CASSLRTSGVHNEQFF,TGTGCCAGCAGCCTAAGGACTAGCGGGGTGCACAATGAGCAGTTCTTC
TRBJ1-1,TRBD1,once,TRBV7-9,CASSAQQGAGTEAFF,TGTGCCAGCAGCGCTCAACAGGGGGCGGGCACTGAAGCTTTCTTT
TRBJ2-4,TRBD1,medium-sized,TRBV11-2,CASSLIRGRAGNIQYF,TGTGCCAGCAGCTTAATTAGGGGGCGCGCGGGAAACATTCAGTACTTC
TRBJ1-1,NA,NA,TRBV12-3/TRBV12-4,CASSSRTEAFF,TGTGCCAGCAGTTCGAGGACTGAAGCTTTCTTT
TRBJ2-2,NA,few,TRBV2,CASTRDTNTGELFF,TGTGCCAGCACCAGGGACACGAACACCGGGGAGCTGTTTTTT
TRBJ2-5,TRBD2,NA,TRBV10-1,CASSDLSAGAETQYF,TGCGCCAGCAGTGACTTATCAGCGGGAGCAGAGACCCAGTACTTC
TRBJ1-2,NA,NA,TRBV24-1,CAPRHTGPLPFYGYTF,TGTGCCCCCCGACATACAGGCCCCCTCCCCTTCTATGGCTACACCTTC